This paragraph reports one T cell receptor (beta chain). The antigen it binds to is not known. No quality values exist for individual bases; no much larger clone is one base distant. This entry is derived from a study of T cell responses to AZD1222 COVID-19 vaccine (dated by TCRdb to the early 2020s). Describing the broader study: AZD1222 recipients with second doses at about 4 weeks or about 12 weeks were pooled, because spike-specific TCR depth and breadth did not differ between schedules. TCR sequencing was performed for 230 to 250 trial participants, of whom about 200 were given two doses of AZD1222 and 26 were given two doses of MenACWY control vaccine. Trial participants were enrolled by age into 18-55, 56-69 and 70-plus year subgroups, with roughly 150, 30 and 60 TCR-sequenced participants respectively.

The CDR3 regions of human TCRbeta chains were subjected to immunosequencing. In the source study's methods: TCRs in the repertoires were matched against a reference library of SARS-CoV-2-specific TCRs that had been generated with the MIRA antigen-specificity platform. Breadth was defined as the fraction of unique TCRs that were SARS-CoV-2-associated, and depth was defined as the fraction of total T cells that were SARS-CoV-2-associated. Using the MIRA data, every spike-specific TCR was mapped to the spike region that the TCR reacted to and assigned to either a CD4 or a CD8 class. Log10-transformed breadth and depth values were compared by one-way ANOVA with Sidak's multiple comparisons tests. TCRdb provides this immuneACCESS table in a form limited to in-frame rearrangements. Some clones are lacking; in checked studies, under half of them reflect an unresolved V gene, and why the rest are absent is not known. Clone size and the V and J calls come from that table; the DNA yielded D and trimming. Present in this sample are more than 110,000 clones, about 93% of which were seen just once. The ten biggest clones cover 7.5% to 9.5% of the sample.

Here is what the overall study found, with its caveats: Spike-specific TCR breadth and depth rose significantly after two AZD1222 doses compared with day 0 and with MenACWY recipients. Because no day 14 peak-response samples were available, repertoires were characterized only after the peak T cell response. Reportedly, close to half of the unique spike-specific TCRs recognized epitopes lying outside the regions that are mutated in the B.1.351 and B.1.1.7 variants. Vaccine-associated CD4 TCRs spanned the whole spike protein, with dominant responses in regions 160-218 and 743-854. Conclusions about previously exposed vaccinees are limited because only six or seven AZD1222 recipients were SARS-CoV-2 seropositive at baseline. Participants were mostly white British and included more females than males, and it was suggested by the authors that clonal diversity may have been underestimated. In the small 56-69-year group, the increase in depth fell short of significance, most likely because of low power.

The sample's time point label is to be understood as: baseline before first vaccination. Samples from vaccinated people were obtained from the UK trials COV001 and COV002, which included a single-blind randomized controlled phase 2/3 trial of AZD1222 (ChAdOx1 nCoV-19) in healthy adults. For TCRbeta chain sequencing, PBMC samples from trial participants were taken at day 0 and at day 28 after the second dose. This clonotype originated in an adult in good health. The sample here was peripheral blood, taken on day 0 of AZD1222 vaccination.

The sequenced DNA is TGTGCCAGCGCCTTGGGGGGGGCCTCCTCCTACAATGAGCAGTTCTTC. Its protein reads: CASALGGASSYNEQFF. This chain is built from TRBV5-4 and TRBJ2-1; a tentative D match to TRBD2 spans 7 bases. The V and J ends are trimmed by 7 bases and 0 bases, leaving 17 bases between them. CDR1 and CDR2 (SGHNT, YYREEE) derive from the germline V gene (reference sequence). From the cysteine up to the phenylalanine, the CDR3 has a length of 16 residues. Only the CDR3 part of the read is kept: 48 bases, read in frame from the first base.